The T cell receptor (beta chain) described here comes from a study of T-cell reconstitution after alpha-beta-depleted transplantation in children. Overall study findings and caveats: Recipient T cells and thymic progenitors that survived gave rise to the high TCRbeta diversity observed at day 60 in some patients. T-cell counts and diversity at one year post-transplant came mainly from newly produced T cells. Expanded graft clones numbering several hundred reportedly gave rise to alpha-beta T cells about two months after transplant.

Germline CDR1 LGHNA, CDR2 YNFKEQ. V was clipped by 9 bases and J by 7 bases; unmatched bases: 7. CDR3 size: 13 residues. With regard to this clonotype: Its antigen is unidentified.

Unique molecular identifiers were used to barcode this TCRbeta library. Via MiXCR, TCRdb re-called the PCR reads, giving one row per CDR3 protein. The table shows under 250,000 distinct CDR3 sequences, with roughly 15% occurring only once. The chain has TRBV4-2 and TRBJ1-2; TRBD1 aligns across 11 bases. Source: PBMCs, mostly from graft donor cells, taken 360 days after TCRalphabeta/CD19-depleted stem cell transplant. The receptor was derived from a male patient under 10 years old who had a stem cell transplant for acute lymphoblastic leukemia, so the T cells may come from the graft donor. The CDR3 sequence is CARGLGTGGGYTF. For the CDR3, the DNA is TGTGCCAGGGGCCTCGGGACAGGGGGTGGCTACACCTTC.